This TCR beta chain was retrieved from a study of a mutant IDH1 vaccine in newly diagnosed glioma. For the study at large: Vaccination followed radiotherapy alone by 4-6 weeks, or accompanied temozolomide cycles. Those enrolled had earlier been treated with radiotherapy, temozolomide, or both, mostly both.

The CDR3 consists of 15 residues. V gave up 4 bases and J gave up 5 bases; unmatched junction bases: 8. In the case of this clone: Antigen: not known.

Profiled with immunoSEQ multiplex PCR; TCRdb holds only in-frame clones, not every one. This sample yields tens of thousands of clones, of which 75% to 85% are seen a single time; 2% to 2.5% belongs to the top ten. The time point was: week 23, last vaccination. Each dose delivered 300 ug of mutant IDH1 20-mer peptide subcutaneously with imiquimod. The study, taken as a whole, reports: Pseudoprogression apparently tracked independently of changes in top peripheral T cell clonotypes.

The source material was PBMCs, sampled from a glioma patient whose treatment included an IDH1 peptide vaccine. The sequence came from a man aged 25 to 40 with glioma. Some clones in this sample may be carry-over from other donors' samples. The chain carries TRBV6-7 and TRBJ1-5; 7 nucleotides match TRBD1. TRBV6-7 is filed as an ORF, its function uncertain. CDR3 nucleotides: TGTGCCAGCAGTTTCTCCACCAGGGGGGATCAGCCCCAGCATTTT. This codes for CASSFSTRGDQPQHF.